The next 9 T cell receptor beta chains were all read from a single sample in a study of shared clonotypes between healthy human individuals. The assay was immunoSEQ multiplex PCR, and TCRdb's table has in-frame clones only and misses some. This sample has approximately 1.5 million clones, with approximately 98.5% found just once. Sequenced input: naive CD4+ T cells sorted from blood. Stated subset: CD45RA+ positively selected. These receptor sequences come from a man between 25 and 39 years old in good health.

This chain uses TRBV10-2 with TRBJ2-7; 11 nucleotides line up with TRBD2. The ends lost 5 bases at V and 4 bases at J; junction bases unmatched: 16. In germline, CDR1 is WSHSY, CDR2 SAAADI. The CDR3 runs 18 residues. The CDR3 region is CASSPMVALAGVRYEQYF. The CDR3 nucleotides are TGCGCCAGCAGTCCTATGGTTGCACTAGCGGGAGTAAGGTACGAGCAGTACTTC.

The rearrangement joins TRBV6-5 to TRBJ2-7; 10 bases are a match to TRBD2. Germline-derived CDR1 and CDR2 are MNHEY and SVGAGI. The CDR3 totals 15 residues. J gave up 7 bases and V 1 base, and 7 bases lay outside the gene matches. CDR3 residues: CASSYWLAGVQEQYF. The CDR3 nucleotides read TGTGCCAGCAGTTACTGGCTAGCGGGAGTGCAAGAGCAGTACTTC.

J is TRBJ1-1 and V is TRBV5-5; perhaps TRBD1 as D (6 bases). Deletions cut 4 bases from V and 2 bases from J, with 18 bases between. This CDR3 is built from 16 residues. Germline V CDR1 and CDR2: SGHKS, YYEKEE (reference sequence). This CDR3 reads CASSPVVDRQNTEAFF. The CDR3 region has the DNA TGTGCCAGCAGCCCTGTCGTGGACAGACAAAACACTGAAGCTTTCTTT.

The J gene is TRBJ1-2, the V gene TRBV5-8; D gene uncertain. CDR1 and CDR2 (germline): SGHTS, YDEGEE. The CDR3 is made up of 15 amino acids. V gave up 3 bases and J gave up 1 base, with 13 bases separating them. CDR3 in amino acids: CASSSGRSYNYGYTF. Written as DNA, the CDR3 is TGTGCCAGCAGCTCCGGCCGGAGCTATAACTATGGCTACACCTTC.

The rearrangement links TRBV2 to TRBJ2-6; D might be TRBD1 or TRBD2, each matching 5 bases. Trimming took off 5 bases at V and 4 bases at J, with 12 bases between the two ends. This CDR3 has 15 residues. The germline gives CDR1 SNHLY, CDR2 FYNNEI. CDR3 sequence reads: CASSNTGGGANVLTF. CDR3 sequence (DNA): TGTGCCAGCAGTAACACAGGAGGAGGGGCCAACGTCCTGACTTTC.

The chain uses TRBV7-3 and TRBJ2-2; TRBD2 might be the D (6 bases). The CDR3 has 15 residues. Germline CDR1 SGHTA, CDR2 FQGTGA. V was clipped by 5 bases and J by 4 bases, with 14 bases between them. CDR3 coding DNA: TGTGCCAGCAGCCTTAGGAGGGCTAGCACCGGGGAGCTGTTTTTT. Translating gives CASSLRRASTGELFF.

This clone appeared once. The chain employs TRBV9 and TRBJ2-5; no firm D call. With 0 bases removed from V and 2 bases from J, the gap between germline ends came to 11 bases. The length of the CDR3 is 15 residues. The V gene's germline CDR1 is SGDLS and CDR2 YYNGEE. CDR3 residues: CASSVGPAEQETQYF. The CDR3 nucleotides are TGTGCCAGCAGCGTAGGCCCAGCAGAACAAGAGACCCAGTACTTC.

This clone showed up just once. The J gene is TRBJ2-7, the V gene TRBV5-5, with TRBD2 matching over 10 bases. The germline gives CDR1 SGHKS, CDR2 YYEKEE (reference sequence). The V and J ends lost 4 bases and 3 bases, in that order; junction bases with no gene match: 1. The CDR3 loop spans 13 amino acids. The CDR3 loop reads CASSPSGSYEQYF. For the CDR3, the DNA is TGTGCCAGCAGCCCTAGCGGGAGCTACGAGCAGTACTTC.

The CDR3, as DNA: TGCGCCAGCTTCAGGGATGGCAATGAGCAGTTCTTC. Its translation: CASFRDGNEQFF. The rearrangement links TRBV5-1 to TRBJ2-1, with D possibly being TRBD1 (5 bases). CDR3 length: 12 amino acids. V was cut by 7 bases and J by 6 bases, with 11 bases left in between. The germline V gene encodes CDR1 SGHRS and CDR2 YFSETQ.